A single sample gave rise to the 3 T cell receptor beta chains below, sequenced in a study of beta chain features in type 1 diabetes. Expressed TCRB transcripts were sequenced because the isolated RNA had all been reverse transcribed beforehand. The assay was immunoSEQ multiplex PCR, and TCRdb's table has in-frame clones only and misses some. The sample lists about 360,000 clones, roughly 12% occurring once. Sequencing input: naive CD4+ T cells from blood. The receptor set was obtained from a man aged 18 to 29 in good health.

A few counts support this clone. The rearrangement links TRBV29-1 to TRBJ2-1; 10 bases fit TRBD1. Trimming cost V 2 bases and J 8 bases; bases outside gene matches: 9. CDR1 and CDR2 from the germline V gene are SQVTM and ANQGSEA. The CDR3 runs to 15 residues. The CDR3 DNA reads TGCAGCGTTGAAAAACTGACAGGGGGCAAGTATGAGCAGTTCTTC. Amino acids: CSVEKLTGGKYEQFF.

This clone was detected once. The CDR3 protein is CASSLPPNPTGELFF. The CDR3, as DNA: TGTGCCAGCAGTCTACCGCCTAACCCCACCGGGGAGCTGTTTTTT. The chain employs TRBV28 and TRBJ2-2; no reliable D call. V gave up 5 bases and J gave up 4 bases, with 14 bases separating them. The CDR3 loop spans 15 amino acids. CDR1 and CDR2 from the germline V gene are MDHEN and SYDVKM. Based on the CDR3 plus reference TRBV28 and TRBJ2-2, the full variable domain is DVKVTQSSRYLVKRTGEKVFLECVQDMDHENMFWYRQDPGLGLRLIYFSYDVKMKEKGDIPEGYSVSREKKERFSLILESASTNQTSMYLCASSLPPNPTGELFFGEGSRLTVL.

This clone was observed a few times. The CDR3 spells CASSLVQLLNQPQHF. CDR3 nucleotides: TGTGCCAGCAGCTTAGTACAGCTCCTCAATCAGCCCCAGCATTTT. The chain has TRBV7-2 and TRBJ1-5; D ambiguous. The CDR3 has 15 amino acids. CDR1 and CDR2 from the germline V gene are SGHTA and FQGNSA. V was pared by 1 base and J by 3 bases, with 10 bases between.